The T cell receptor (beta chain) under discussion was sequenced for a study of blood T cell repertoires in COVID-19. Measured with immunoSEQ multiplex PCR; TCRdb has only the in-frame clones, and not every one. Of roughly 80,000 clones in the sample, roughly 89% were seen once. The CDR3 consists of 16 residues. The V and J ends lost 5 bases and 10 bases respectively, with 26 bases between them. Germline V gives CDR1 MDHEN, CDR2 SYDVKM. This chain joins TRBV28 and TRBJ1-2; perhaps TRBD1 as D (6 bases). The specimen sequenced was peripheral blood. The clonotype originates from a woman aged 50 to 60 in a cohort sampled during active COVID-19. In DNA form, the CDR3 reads TGTGCCAGCAGTGGGTTGGGGAGAGGACAGCGCCGGGTCTACACCTTC. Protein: CASSGLGRGQRRVYTF.